These 19 T cell receptor beta chains originate from one sample sequenced in a study of OX40 agonist ivuxolimab in advanced cancers. Only in-frame clones appear in the TCRdb table, and some are missing; sequencing was by immunoSEQ multiplex PCR. The sample includes about 20,000 clones, 86% of them seen just once. The material was CD4+ or CD8+ T cells sorted from blood, obtained in a trial of the OX40 agonist ivuxolimab. These TCRs come from an adult with an advanced solid tumor such as melanoma, head and neck, liver or kidney cancer.

The sample holds one count of this clone. The chain is built from TRBV27 and TRBJ1-6; D unresolved. The CDR3 covers 14 residues. Trimming took off 3 bases at V and 4 bases at J, with 7 bases between the two ends. Germline CDR1 is MNHEY and CDR2 is SMNVEV (reference sequence). CDR3 residues: CASSFREYNSPLHF. DNA of the CDR3: TGTGCCAGCAGTTTCCGGGAGTATAATTCACCCCTCCACTTT.

This clone is a singleton in its sample. The chain couples TRBV27 to TRBJ2-1, with D possibly TRBD1 on 6 matching bases. The CDR3 is 17 amino acids. Per germline, CDR1 MNHEY and CDR2 SMNVEV (reference sequence). The germline V and J ends were trimmed by 2 bases and 5 bases, with 19 bases remaining between them. CDR3 DNA sequence: TGTGCCAGCAGTTTAAAGGGGGTAAGACCCCCGGACAATGAGCAGTTCTTC. Its translation: CASSLKGVRPPDNEQFF.

This clone was picked up one time. J is TRBJ1-1 and V is TRBV11-2; D is uncertain. Germline CDR1 is SGHAT and CDR2 is FQNNGV. The CDR3 runs 14 residues. The V gene lost 5 bases and the J gene lost 0 bases, with 10 bases spanning the gap. CDR3 DNA sequence: TGTGCCAGCAGCCCACCACAGATGAACACTGAAGCTTTCTTT. This translates into CASSPPQMNTEAFF. The variable domain in full, with the rest retrieved from reference TRBV11-2 and TRBJ1-1, is EAGVAQSPRYKIIEKRQSVAFWCNPISGHATLYWYQQILGQGPKLLIQFQNNGVVDDSQLPKDRFSAERLKGVDSTLKIQPAKLEDSAVYLCASSPPQMNTEAFFGQGTRLTVV.

This clone is medium-sized by share. The chain carries TRBV14 and TRBJ2-2; possible D gene TRBD2, 6 bases. The V gene's germline CDR1 is SGHDN and CDR2 FVKESK. V lost 2 bases and J lost 7, with 23 bases in between. This CDR3 spans 18 amino acids. The CDR3 bases are TGTGCCAGCAGCCAATCGGCCCGAGCGGGCCCAGAGAACGGGGAGCTGTTTTTT. It encodes CASSQSARAGPENGELFF.

This chain links TRBV5-1 with TRBJ2-1, with D possibly TRBD2 on 6 matching bases. With 4 bases removed from V and 1 base from J, the gap between germline ends came to 15 bases. CDR3 length: 16 amino acids. Looked up from germline, CDR1 is SGHRS and CDR2 is YFSETQ. CDR3 amino acids: CASSLGGVPSYNEQFF. As DNA, the CDR3 is TGCGCCAGCAGCCTCGGCGGGGTTCCTTCCTACAATGAGCAGTTCTTC.

This clone was seen only once. This chain joins TRBV29-1 and TRBJ1-1; D ambiguous. Per germline, CDR1 SQVTM and CDR2 ANQGSEA. V was shortened by 4 bases and J by 8 bases, with 11 bases between the two germline ends. The CDR3 has 11 residues. This CDR3 reads CSVALDREAFF. CDR3 bases: TGCAGCGTTGCCCTAGACCGGGAAGCTTTCTTT.

V usage is TRBV4-1 and J usage is TRBJ2-7; perhaps TRBD1 as D (6 bases). The germline V and J ends were trimmed by 0 bases and 3 bases, with 9 bases remaining between them. Germline V gene lookup returns CDR1 MGHRA and CDR2 YSYEKL. The CDR3 is made up of 14 amino acids. CDR3 coding DNA: TGCGCCAGCAGCCAAGAACAGGGAATCTACGAGCAGTACTTC. Its translation: CASSQEQGIYEQYF.

V gene TRBV5-6 combines with J gene TRBJ1-1; the D is unclear. V was trimmed by 4 bases and J by 7 bases, leaving 8 bases between them. The CDR3 is made up of 11 amino acids. Germline loops: CDR1 SGHDT, CDR2 YYEEEE. The CDR3: CASSHSVEAFF. The CDR3 nucleotides read TGTGCCAGCAGCCACTCCGTTGAAGCTTTCTTT.

V usage is TRBV6-6 and J usage is TRBJ2-5, with D uncertain. The CDR3 extends over 12 amino acids. V was pared by 6 bases and J by 5 bases, with 10 bases between. The germline gives CDR1 MNHNY, CDR2 SVGAGI (reference sequence). The DNA for the CDR3 is TGTGCCAGCAGCCCACGACGGGAGACCCAGTACTTC. Protein: CASSPRRETQYF.

The gene calls are TRBV19 and TRBJ2-7; no firm D call. The germline CDR1 and CDR2 sequences are LNHDA and SQIVND (reference sequence). Trimming cost V 6 bases and J 3 bases, with 15 bases left between them. The CDR3 is 14 residues long. CDR3 coding DNA: TGTGCCAGTAGCCCCGTCCTGTCCAACTACGAGCAGTACTTC. Protein: CASSPVLSNYEQYF.

This chain joins TRBV29-1 and TRBJ2-1, with a weak D call TRBD2 (7 bases). CDR3 length: 14 residues. V was pared by 6 bases and J by 7 bases, with 19 bases between. CDR1 is SQVTM and CDR2 is ANQGSEA in the germline V gene. The CDR3 nucleotides are TGCAGCGTCTCCGGGGAGGGGGTCGGGAATGAGCAGTTCTTC. It yields the protein CSVSGEGVGNEQFF.

The V gene is TRBV5-4, the J gene TRBJ1-2, with D hard to call. Germline CDR1 is SGHNT and CDR2 is YYREEE (reference sequence). The germline V and J ends were trimmed by 0 bases and 0 bases, with 6 bases remaining between them. The CDR3 is made up of 14 amino acids. CDR3 residues: CASSLVGANYGYTF. The CDR3 region has the DNA TGTGCCAGCAGCTTGGTTGGGGCTAACTATGGCTACACCTTC.

Details on this clone: The conserved final phenylalanine or tryptophan is absent from the CDR3, which likely points to a read error. The genes are TRBV30 and TRBJ1-1; D is ambiguous. CDR3 size: 13 residues. The germline CDR1 and CDR2 sequences are GTSNPN and SVGIG (reference sequence). Between the trimmed V and J ends, which lost 2 bases and 4 bases, there was a span of 11 bases. The CDR3 bases are TGTGCCTGGAGTATGGACTCAACCACTGAAGCTTTCCTT. Translated: CAWSMDSTTEAFL.

CDR3 region: CASTPGGTGNYEQYF. The CDR3 coding sequence is TGTGCCAGCACCCCAGGGGGGACAGGGAACTACGAGCAGTACTTC. This chain links TRBV6-6 with TRBJ2-7, with TRBD1 matching over 9 bases. The germline V gene has CDR1 MNHNY and CDR2 SVGAGI (reference sequence). J lost 3 bases, V lost 7 bases, and 10 bases had no gene match. The CDR3 runs 15 residues.

The chain joins TRBV7-6 to TRBJ1-2, with TRBD1 as a possible D gene (5 bases). CDR1 is SGHVS and CDR2 is FNYEAQ in the germline V gene. With 6 bases removed from V and 2 bases from J, the gap between germline ends came to 7 bases. CDR3 length: 12 residues. Here the CDR3 DNA reads TGTGCCAGCAGTGAGGGGAACTATGGCTACACCTTC. Encoded protein: CASSEGNYGYTF.

This clone appeared once. CDR3 sequence (DNA): TGTGCCAGCAGTTCGAACCGGGGCCCGGGCTACGAGCAGTACTTC. This translates into CASSSNRGPGYEQYF. The rearrangement uses TRBV28 and TRBJ2-7; D possibly matches TRBD1 or TRBD2 (5 bases each). The CDR3 has 15 amino acids. Germline values: CDR1 MDHEN, CDR2 SYDVKM. V was clipped by 4 bases and J by 3 bases, with 16 bases between them.

V gene TRBV11-2 combines with J gene TRBJ2-7, with a tentative D call TRBD2 (6 bases). Germline lookup yields CDR1 SGHAT and CDR2 FQNNGV. This CDR3 has 15 amino acids. V lost 5 bases and J 5 bases, leaving 19 bases between the germline ends. CDR3 sequence: CASSQENVPGDEQYF. CDR3 bases: TGTGCCAGCAGCCAAGAGAACGTCCCGGGGGACGAGCAGTACTTC.

This chain uses TRBV12-5 with TRBJ2-5, with D unclear. V lost 4 bases, J lost 4 bases, and 4 bases lay in between. The CDR3 totals 11 residues. Per germline, CDR1 LGHNT and CDR2 FRNRAP. CDR3 sequence reads: CASGSRETQYF. DNA of the CDR3: TGTGCTAGTGGTTCGCGAGAGACCCAGTACTTC.

This clone ranks as medium-sized (0.01 to 0.1%). V usage is TRBV4-1 and J usage is TRBJ2-2; no firm D call. Between the trimmed V and J ends, which lost 1 base and 1 base, there was a span of 7 bases. The CDR3 loop spans 15 amino acids. From germline, CDR1 is MGHRA and CDR2 YSYEKL. CDR3 nucleotide sequence: TGCGCCAGCAGCCAAGTAGGCGGGAACACCGGGGAGCTGTTTTTT. As protein: CASSQVGGNTGELFF.